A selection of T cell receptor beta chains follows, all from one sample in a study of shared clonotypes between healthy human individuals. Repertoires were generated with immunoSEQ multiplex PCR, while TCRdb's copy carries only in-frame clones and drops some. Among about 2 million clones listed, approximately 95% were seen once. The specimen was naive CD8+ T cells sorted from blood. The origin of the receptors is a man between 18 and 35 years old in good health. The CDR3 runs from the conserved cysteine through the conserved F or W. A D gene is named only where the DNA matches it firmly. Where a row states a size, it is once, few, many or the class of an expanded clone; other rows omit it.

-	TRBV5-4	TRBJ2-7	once	TGTGCCAGCAGCTTGGATATCGACAGGTCCTACGAGCAGTACTTC	CASSLDIDRSYEQYF
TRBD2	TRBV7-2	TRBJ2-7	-	TGTGCCAGCAGCTTAAAGGGACTAGCGGGGCGGCGGGTCTACGAGCAGTACTTC	CASSLKGLAGRRVYEQYF
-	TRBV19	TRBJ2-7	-	TGTGCCAGCGGACCGACAAGCTCACATTACGAGCAGTACTTC	CASGPTSSHYEQYF
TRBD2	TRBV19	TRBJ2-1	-	TGTGCCAGTAGTATACTAGCGGGTACTGTTGAGCAGTTCTTC	CASSILAGTVEQFF
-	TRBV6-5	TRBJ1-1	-	TGTGCCAGCAGCTACGGGGACTCCCTTAGATATACTGAAGCTTTCTTT	CASSYGDSLRYTEAFF
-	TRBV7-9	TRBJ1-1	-	TGTGCCAGCAGCAAAGGTTTCGGACAGACGAACACTGAAGCTTTCTTT	CASSKGFGQTNTEAFF
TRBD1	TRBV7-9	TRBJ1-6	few	TGTGCCAGCAGCGCGGGACAGGATAATTCACCCCTCCACTTT	CASSAGQDNSPLHF
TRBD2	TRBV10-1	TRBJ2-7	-	TGCGCCAGCAGTGACGGAGGGACTAACACCTACGAGCAGTACTTC	CASSDGGTNTYEQYF
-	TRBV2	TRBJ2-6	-	TGTGCCAGCAGTCCGGACAGCCGCTCTGGGGCCAACGTCCTGACTTTC	CASSPDSRSGANVLTF
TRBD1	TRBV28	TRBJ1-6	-	TGTGCCAGCAGAGACAGGGGAGCCTCCTATAATTCACCCCTCCACTTT	CASRDRGASYNSPLHF
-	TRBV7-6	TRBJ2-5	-	TGTGCCAGCAGCTTAGAAATAGCGTTCCAAGAGACCCAGTACTTC	CASSLEIAFQETQYF
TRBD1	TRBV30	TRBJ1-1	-	TGTGCCTGGGTTGGGACAGGGGTAAAAGGGAACACTGAAGCTTTCTTT	CAWVGTGVKGNTEAFF
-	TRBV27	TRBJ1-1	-	TGTGCCAGCAGTCCCCTGACCGGCATGAACACTGAAGCTTTCTTT	CASSPLTGMNTEAFF
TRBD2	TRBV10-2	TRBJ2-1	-	TGCGCCAGCAGAGACGTTACTAGCGGGAGGAGGATGGATGAGCAGTTCTTC	CASRDVTSGRRMDEQFF
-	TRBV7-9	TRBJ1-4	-	TGTGCCAGCAGCTTAGGGAGCGAGGGCAGGCCTGCAACTAATGAAAAACTGTTTTTT	CASSLGSEGRPATNEKLFF
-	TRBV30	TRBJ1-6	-	TGTGCCTGGAGTGGGGGGGGGCAGAATTCACCCCTCCACTTT	CAWSGGGQNSPLHF
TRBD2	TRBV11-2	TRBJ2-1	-	TGTGCCAGCAGCACGACTAGCGGGAGGGCCCGGAGCGGGAACAATGAGCAGTTCTTC	CASSTTSGRARSGNNEQFF
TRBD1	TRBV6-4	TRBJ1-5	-	TGTGCCAGCAGTGATAAGAACAGGGGCCGACATAGCAATCAGCCCCAGCATTTT	CASSDKNRGRHSNQPQHF
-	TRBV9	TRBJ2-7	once	TGTGCCAGCAGCTCCCCCCTGAGTCCCTACGAGCAGTACTTC	CASSSPLSPYEQYF
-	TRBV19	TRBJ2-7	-	TGTGCCAGTAGTACGCCGCGGGACAGCTACGAGCAGTACTTC	CASSTPRDSYEQYF
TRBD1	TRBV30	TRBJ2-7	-	TGTGCCTGGAGTACAACAGGGGGTAGCTACGAGCAGTACTTC	CAWSTTGGSYEQYF
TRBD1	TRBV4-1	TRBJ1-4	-	TGCGCCAGCAGCCACCGACAGGGGACTAATGAAAAACTGTTTTTT	CASSHRQGTNEKLFF
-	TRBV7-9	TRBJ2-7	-	TGTGCCAGTTCAGGATCCCACTTCTACGAGCAGTACTTC	CASSGSHFYEQYF
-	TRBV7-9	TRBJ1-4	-	TGTGCCAGCAGCTCTAAAGACAGTACGCTAGGTGAAAAACTGTTTTTT	CASSSKDSTLGEKLFF
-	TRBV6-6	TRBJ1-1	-	TGTGCCAGCAGGTGGGGGAACACTGAAGCTTTCTTT	CASRWGNTEAFF
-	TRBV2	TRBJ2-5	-	TGTGCCAGCAGAAGGGATTGGGAAGAGACCCAGTACTTC	CASRRDWEETQYF
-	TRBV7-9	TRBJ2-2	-	TGTGCCGGAGAGACCGGGGAGCTGTTTTTT	CAGETGELFF
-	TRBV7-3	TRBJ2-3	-	TGTGCCAGCAGCCCCTTCGGGGGTTCAGATACGCAGTATTTT	CASSPFGGSDTQYF
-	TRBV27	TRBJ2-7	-	TGTGCCAGCAGTTTAGCCAAGGAGGGTTACGAGCAGTACTTC	CASSLAKEGYEQYF
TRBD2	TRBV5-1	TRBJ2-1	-	TGCGCCAGCAGCTTGGTTCTAGCGGGATCGGAGAACAATGAGCAGTTCTTC	CASSLVLAGSENNEQFF
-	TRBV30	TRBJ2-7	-	TGTGCCTGGAGTCCCCATGGGCTGGGGTCATACGAGCAGTACTTC	CAWSPHGLGSYEQYF
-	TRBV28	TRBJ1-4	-	TGTGCCAGCAGGTCGCAGGGGACCAATGAAAAACTGTTTTTT	CASRSQGTNEKLFF
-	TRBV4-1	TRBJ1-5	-	TGCGCCAGCAGCCAAGACGAGGTTAGCAATCAGCCCCAGCATTTT	CASSQDEVSNQPQHF
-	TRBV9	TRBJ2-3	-	TGTGCCAGCAGCGCCCCCTCCAGGGGTGAAGATACGCAGTATTTT	CASSAPSRGEDTQYF
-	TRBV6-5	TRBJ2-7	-	TGTGCCAGCAGTTACGGGGTGGGGCAGGGGGAGCAGTACTTC	CASSYGVGQGEQYF
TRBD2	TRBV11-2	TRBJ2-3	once	TGTGCCAGCAGCTTCAGCGGGGGGTGGGTGACAGATACGCAGTATTTT	CASSFSGGWVTDTQYF
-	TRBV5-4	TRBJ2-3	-	TGTGCCAGCAGCTTGGGCAGCACAGATACGCAGTATTTT	CASSLGSTDTQYF
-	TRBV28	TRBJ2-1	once	TGTGCCAGCAGTTTATTTCTGGGTTTCTATGAGCAGTTCTTC	CASSLFLGFYEQFF
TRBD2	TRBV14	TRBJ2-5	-	TGTGCCAGCAGCCAAGATACCCTAAATCTCGGGACTATTTTTGAAGAGACCCAGTACTTC	CASSQDTLNLGTIFEETQYF
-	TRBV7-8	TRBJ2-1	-	TGTGCCAGCAGCTCCCCCGGGACCAACAATGAGCAGTTCTTC	CASSSPGTNNEQFF
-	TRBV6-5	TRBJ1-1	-	TGTGCCAGCAGGGGAGGGGGCACTGAAGCTTTCTTT	CASRGGGTEAFF
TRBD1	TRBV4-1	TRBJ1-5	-	TGCGCCAGCAGCCAAGAGTCGTCAGGGGGGTATCAGCCCCAGCATTTT	CASSQESSGGYQPQHF
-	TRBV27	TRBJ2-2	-	TGTGCCAGCAGTCCCCTCTCGTGGGTCACCGGGGAGCTGTTTTTT	CASSPLSWVTGELFF
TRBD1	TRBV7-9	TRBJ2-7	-	TGTGCCAGCAGCCCGACAGGGTACGAGCAGTACTTC	CASSPTGYEQYF
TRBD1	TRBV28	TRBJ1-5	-	TGTGCCAGTGACAGGGGCAATCAGCCCCAGCATTTT	CASDRGNQPQHF
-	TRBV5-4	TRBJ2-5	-	TGTGCCATCTGGGACTCCCAAGAGACCCAGTACTTC	CAIWDSQETQYF
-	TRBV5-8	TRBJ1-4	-	TGTGCCAGCAGCCCCGGGATAAAGTTTTTT	CASSPGIKFF
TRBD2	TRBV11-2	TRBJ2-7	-	TGTGCCAGCAGCTTCTTTGCGGGAGCCTCCTACGAGCAGTACTTC	CASSFFAGASYEQYF
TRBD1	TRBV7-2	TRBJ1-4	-	TGTGCCAGCAGCACTTCCGGGACAGGGGTCGGTGAAAAACTGTTTTTT	CASSTSGTGVGEKLFF
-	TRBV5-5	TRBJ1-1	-	TGTGCCAGCAGCTTGGCCCTCGTATACTTGAACACTGAAGCTTTCTTT	CASSLALVYLNTEAFF
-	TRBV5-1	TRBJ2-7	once	TGCGCCAGCGGCCCCGGCCAAGAGAGGGGGATGGCCTCCTACTACGAGCAGTACTTC	CASGPGQERGMASYYEQYF
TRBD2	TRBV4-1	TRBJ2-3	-	TGCGCCAGCAGCCAGGCGGGAGGATTGGGGACAGATACGCAGTATTTT	CASSQAGGLGTDTQYF
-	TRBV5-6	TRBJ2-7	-	TGTGCCAGCAGCTCCATCGGGGGGCCCTACGAGCAGTACTTC	CASSSIGGPYEQYF
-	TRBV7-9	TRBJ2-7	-	TGTGCCAGCAGCGCGACTAGTCCTACCCAACACGAGCAGTACTTC	CASSATSPTQHEQYF
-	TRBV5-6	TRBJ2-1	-	TGTGCCAGCAGCCCCGGCGGGTGGGGTTGGCAGTTCTTC	CASSPGGWGWQFF
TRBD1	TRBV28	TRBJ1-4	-	TGTGCCACCTACATGACAGGGGGCGACGAAAAACTGTTTTTT	CATYMTGGDEKLFF
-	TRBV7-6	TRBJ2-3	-	TGTGCCAGCAGCCAGGACCGCCCCCCAGATACGCAGTATTTT	CASSQDRPPDTQYF
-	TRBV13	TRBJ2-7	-	TGTGCCAGCGGAGACAGCTCCTACGAGCAGTACTTC	CASGDSSYEQYF